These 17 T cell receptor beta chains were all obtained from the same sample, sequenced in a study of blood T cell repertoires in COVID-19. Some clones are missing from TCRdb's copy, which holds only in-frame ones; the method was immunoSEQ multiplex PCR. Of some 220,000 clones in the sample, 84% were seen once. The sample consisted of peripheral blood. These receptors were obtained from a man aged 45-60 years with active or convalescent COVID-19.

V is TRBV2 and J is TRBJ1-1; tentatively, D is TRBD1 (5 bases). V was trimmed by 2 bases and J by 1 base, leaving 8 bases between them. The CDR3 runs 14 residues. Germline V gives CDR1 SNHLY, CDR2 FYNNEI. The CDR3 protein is CASSEWGANTEAFF. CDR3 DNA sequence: TGTGCCAGCAGTGAATGGGGCGCGAACACTGAAGCTTTCTTT.

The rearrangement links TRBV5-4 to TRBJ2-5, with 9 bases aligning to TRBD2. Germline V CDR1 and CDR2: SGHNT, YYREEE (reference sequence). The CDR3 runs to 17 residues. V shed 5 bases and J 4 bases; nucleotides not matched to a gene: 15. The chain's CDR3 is CASRRSGGHGGVETQYF. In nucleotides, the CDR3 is TGTGCCAGCAGGCGTAGCGGGGGCCACGGGGGTGTAGAGACCCAGTACTTC.

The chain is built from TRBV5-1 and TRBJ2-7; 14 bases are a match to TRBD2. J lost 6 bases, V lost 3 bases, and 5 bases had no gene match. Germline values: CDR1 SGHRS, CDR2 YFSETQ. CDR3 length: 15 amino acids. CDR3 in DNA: TGCGCCAGCAGCTCGCAAGGACTAGCGGGAGGCGAGCAGTACTTC. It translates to CASSSQGLAGGEQYF.

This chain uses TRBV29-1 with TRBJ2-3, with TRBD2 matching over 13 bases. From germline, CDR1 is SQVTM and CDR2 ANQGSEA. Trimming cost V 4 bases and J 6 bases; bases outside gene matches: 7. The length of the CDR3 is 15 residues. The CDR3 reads CSVVVLAGGIDTQYF. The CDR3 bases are TGCAGCGTTGTGGTACTAGCGGGGGGGATCGATACGCAGTATTTT.

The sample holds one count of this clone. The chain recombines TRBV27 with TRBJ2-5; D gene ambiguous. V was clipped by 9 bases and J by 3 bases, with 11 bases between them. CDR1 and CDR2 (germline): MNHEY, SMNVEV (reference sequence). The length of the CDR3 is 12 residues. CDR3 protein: CARRQVKETQYF. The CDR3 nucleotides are TGTGCCAGACGTCAGGTGAAAGAGACCCAGTACTTC.

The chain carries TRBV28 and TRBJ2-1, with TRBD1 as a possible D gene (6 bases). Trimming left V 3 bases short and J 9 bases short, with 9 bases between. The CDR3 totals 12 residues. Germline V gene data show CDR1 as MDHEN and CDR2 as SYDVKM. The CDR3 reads CASSLLGGEQFF. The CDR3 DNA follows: TGTGCCAGCAGTTTGTTAGGGGGTGAGCAGTTCTTC. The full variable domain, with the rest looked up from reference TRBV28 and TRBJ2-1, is DVKVTQSSRYLVKRTGEKVFLECVQDMDHENMFWYRQDPGLGLRLIYFSYDVKMKEKGDIPEGYSVSREKKERFSLILESASTNQTSMYLCASSLLGGEQFFGPGTRLTVL.

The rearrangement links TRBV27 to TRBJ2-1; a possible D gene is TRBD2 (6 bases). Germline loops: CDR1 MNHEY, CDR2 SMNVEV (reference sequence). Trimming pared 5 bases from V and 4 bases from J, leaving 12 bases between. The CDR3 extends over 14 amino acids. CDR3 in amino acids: CASSGGSRYNEQFF. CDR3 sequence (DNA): TGTGCCAGCAGTGGGGGGTCTCGTTACAATGAGCAGTTCTTC.

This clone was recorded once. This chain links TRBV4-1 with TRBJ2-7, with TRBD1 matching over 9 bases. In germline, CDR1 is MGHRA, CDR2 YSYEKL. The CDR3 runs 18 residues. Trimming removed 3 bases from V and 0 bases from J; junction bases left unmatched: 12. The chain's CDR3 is CASSHQMGGDRDSYEQYF. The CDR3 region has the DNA TGCGCCAGCAGCCATCAAATGGGGGGGGACAGGGACTCCTACGAGCAGTACTTC.

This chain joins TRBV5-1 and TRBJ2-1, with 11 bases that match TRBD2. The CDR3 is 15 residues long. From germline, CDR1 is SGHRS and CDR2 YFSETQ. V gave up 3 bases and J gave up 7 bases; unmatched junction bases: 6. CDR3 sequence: CASSWGTSGPNEQFF. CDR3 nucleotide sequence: TGCGCCAGCAGCTGGGGGACTAGCGGACCTAATGAGCAGTTCTTC. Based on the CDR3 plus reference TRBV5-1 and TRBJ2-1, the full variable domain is KAGVTQTPRYLIKTRGQQVTLSCSPISGHRSVSWYQQTPGQGLQFLFEYFSETQRNKGNFPGRFSGRQFSNSRSEMNVSTLELGDSALYLCASSWGTSGPNEQFFGPGTRLTVL.

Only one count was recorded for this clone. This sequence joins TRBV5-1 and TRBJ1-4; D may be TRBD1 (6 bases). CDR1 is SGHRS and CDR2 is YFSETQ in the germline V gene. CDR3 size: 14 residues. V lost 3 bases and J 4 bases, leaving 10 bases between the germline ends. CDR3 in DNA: TGCGCCAGCAGCTCTTTAGGGGGTAATGAAAAACTGTTTTTT. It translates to CASSSLGGNEKLFF.

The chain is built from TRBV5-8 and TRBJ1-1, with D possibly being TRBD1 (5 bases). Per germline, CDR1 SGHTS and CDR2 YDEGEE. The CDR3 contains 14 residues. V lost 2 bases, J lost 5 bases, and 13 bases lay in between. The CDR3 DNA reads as TGTGCCAGCAGCTTAAGGCAGGGTTGGACTGAAGCTTTCTTT. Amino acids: CASSLRQGWTEAFF.

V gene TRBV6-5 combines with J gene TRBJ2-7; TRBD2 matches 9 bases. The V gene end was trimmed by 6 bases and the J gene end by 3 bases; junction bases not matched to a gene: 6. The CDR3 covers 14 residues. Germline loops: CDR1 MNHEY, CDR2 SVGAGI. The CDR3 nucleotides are TGTGCCAGCAGCCATAGCGGGAGTGGCTACGAGCAGTACTTC. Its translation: CASSHSGSGYEQYF.

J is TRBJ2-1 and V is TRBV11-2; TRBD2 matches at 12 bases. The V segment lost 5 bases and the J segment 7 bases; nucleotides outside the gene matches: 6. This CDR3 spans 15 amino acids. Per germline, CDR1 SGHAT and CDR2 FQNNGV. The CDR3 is CASSPHTSGRNEQFF. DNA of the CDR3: TGTGCCAGCAGCCCGCACACTAGCGGGAGGAATGAGCAGTTCTTC.

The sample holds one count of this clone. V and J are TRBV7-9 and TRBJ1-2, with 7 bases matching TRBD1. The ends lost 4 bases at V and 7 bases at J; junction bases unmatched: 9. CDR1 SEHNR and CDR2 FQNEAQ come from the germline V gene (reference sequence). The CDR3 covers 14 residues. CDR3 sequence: CASSSPDRAGGYTF. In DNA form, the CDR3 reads TGTGCCAGCAGCTCGCCCGACAGGGCGGGTGGCTACACCTTC.

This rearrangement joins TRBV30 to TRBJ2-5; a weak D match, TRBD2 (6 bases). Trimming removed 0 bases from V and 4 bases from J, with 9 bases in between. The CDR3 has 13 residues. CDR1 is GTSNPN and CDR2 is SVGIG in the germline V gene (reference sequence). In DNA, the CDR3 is TGTGCCTGGAGTGTACTAGCTGGAGAGACCCAGTACTTC. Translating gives CAWSVLAGETQYF.

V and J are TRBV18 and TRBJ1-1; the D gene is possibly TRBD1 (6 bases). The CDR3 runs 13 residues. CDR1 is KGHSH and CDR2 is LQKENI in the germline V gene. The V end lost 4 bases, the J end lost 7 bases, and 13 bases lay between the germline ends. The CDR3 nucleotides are TGTGCCAGCTCACTAAACAGGGCCCTTGAAGCTTTCTTT. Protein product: CASSLNRALEAFF.

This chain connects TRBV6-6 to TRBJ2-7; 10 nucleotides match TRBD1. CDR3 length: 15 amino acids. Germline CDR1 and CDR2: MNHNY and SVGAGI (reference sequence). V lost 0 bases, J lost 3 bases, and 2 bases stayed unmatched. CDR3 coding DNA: TGTGCCAGCAGTTACTCGGGGACAGGGGTCTACGAGCAGTACTTC. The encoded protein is CASSYSGTGVYEQYF.